These 26 T cell receptor beta chains share one sample of origin, sequenced in a study of neoadjuvant anti-PD-1 for oral cavity cancer. Produced via immunoSEQ multiplex PCR; TCRdb's table is partial and in-frame only. Of about 15,000 clones in the sample, around 36% were seen once. Time point denoted: after neoadjuvant nivolumab, at surgical resection. This sample comprised tumor tissue, obtained after nivolumab (anti-PD-1) treatment. These receptors all stem from a person aged 35 to 85 with oral cavity squamous cell carcinoma.

This chain links TRBV6-5 with TRBJ2-7, with D hard to call. Trimming cost V 0 bases and J 3 bases, with 12 bases left between them. This CDR3 has 15 amino acids. Looked up from germline, CDR1 is MNHEY and CDR2 is SVGAGI. As DNA, the CDR3 is TGTGCCAGCAGTTACTCGCCAGGAACCTACTACGAGCAGTACTTC. It yields the protein CASSYSPGTYYEQYF.

V gene TRBV2 combines with J gene TRBJ2-3, with 11 bases aligning to TRBD2. Looked up from germline, CDR1 is SNHLY and CDR2 is FYNNEI. This CDR3 has 17 amino acids. V lost 5 bases and J lost 3; bases outside the gene matches: 10. CDR3 residues: CASSRGIAGGLTDTQYF. The CDR3 DNA follows: TGTGCCAGCAGTCGAGGAATAGCGGGGGGGTTAACAGATACGCAGTATTTT.

The rearrangement joins TRBV15 to TRBJ1-1; D unresolved. In germline, CDR1 is LNHNV, CDR2 YYDKDF (reference sequence). V was cut by 1 base and J by 3 bases, with 9 bases left in between. The CDR3 loop spans 14 amino acids. The CDR3 DNA reads as TGTGCCACCAGCAGAGGGAGGGAGGACACTGAAGCTTTCTTT. Translating it yields CATSRGREDTEAFF.

This clone showed up just a few times. The chain recombines TRBV6-5 with TRBJ1-2; 11 bases are a match to TRBD1. This CDR3 has 15 amino acids. Per the germline V gene, CDR1 is MNHEY and CDR2 is SVGAGI. With V trimmed by 6 bases and J by 4 bases, 7 bases remained unmatched. CDR3 in DNA: TGTGCCAGCAGGACGGGACAGGGGGGTTCCTATGGCTACACCTTC. Its translation: CASRTGQGGSYGYTF.

This clone has only a few counts. The chain combines TRBV5-4 with TRBJ1-2; the D is unclear. Germline assignment: CDR1 SGHNT and CDR2 YYREEE (reference sequence). The CDR3 is 13 residues long. V was trimmed by 0 bases and J by 5 bases, leaving 8 bases between them. CDR3 bases: TGTGCCAGCAGCTTGGAAACAGATTATGGCTACACCTTC. Amino acids: CASSLETDYGYTF.

The CDR3 coding sequence is TGTGCCAGCAGCTTATCACGGGACAACATTCAGTACTTC. This encodes CASSLSRDNIQYF. V and J are TRBV11-2 and TRBJ2-4; possibly TRBD1 or TRBD2 for D (5 bases each). Trimming cost V 2 bases and J 7 bases, with 9 bases left between them. The CDR3 runs 13 residues. Germline CDR1 reads SGHAT; CDR2 reads FQNNGV.

There are a few counts of this clone. V gene TRBV19 combines with J gene TRBJ1-5; TRBD1 agrees at 8 bases. The CDR3 spans 15 residues. Trimming at V came to 7 bases and at J to 7 bases, leaving 12 bases not matched to a gene. The germline V gene encodes CDR1 LNHDA and CDR2 SQIVND (reference sequence). The CDR3 DNA is TGTGCCAGTACCCTTCGACAGGGGAGGCTGCAGCCCCAGCATTTT. Protein: CASTLRQGRLQPQHF.

This clone occurred a few times. J is TRBJ2-7 and V is TRBV5-1, with TRBD1 as a possible D gene (5 bases). Between the trimmed V and J ends, which lost 2 bases and 4 bases, there was a span of 13 bases. The CDR3 extends over 14 amino acids. CDR1 and CDR2 from the germline V gene are SGHRS and YFSETQ. The chain's CDR3 is CASSFSQGEYEQYF. The CDR3 DNA sequence: TGCGCCAGCAGCTTCTCCCAGGGCGAATACGAGCAGTACTTC.

The chain joins TRBV4-3 to TRBJ2-5; D might be TRBD2 (7 bases). The CDR3 has 15 residues. Trimming left V 0 bases short and J 5 bases short, with 13 bases between. Germline CDR1 and CDR2: LGHNA and YSLEER. The CDR3: CASSQEWGGGETQYF. CDR3 nucleotides: TGCGCCAGCAGCCAAGAGTGGGGCGGGGGCGAGACCCAGTACTTC.

This clone came up a few times. The chain uses TRBV9 and TRBJ2-1; D is perhaps TRBD1 or TRBD2 (5 bases each). Germline V CDR1 and CDR2: SGDLS, YYNGEE. The CDR3 covers 15 residues. Trimming removed 0 bases from V and 2 bases from J, with 9 bases in between. CDR3 DNA sequence: TGTGCCAGCAGCGTAGGGGGGTCCACCTACAATGAGCAGTTCTTC. Translated, it gives CASSVGGSTYNEQFF.

V and J are TRBV30 and TRBJ1-5; 10 bases line up with TRBD1. Germline V CDR1 and CDR2: GTSNPN, SVGIG (reference sequence). This CDR3 has 16 residues. V was pared by 2 bases and J by 6 bases, with 10 bases of the junction left unmatched. The CDR3 DNA sequence: TGTGCCTGGAGTACCCTTGGACAGGGGGATCGTCAGCCCCAGCATTTT. It translates to CAWSTLGQGDRQPQHF.

The chain joins TRBV5-1 to TRBJ1-1, with 7 bases lining up with TRBD1. Germline V gene data show CDR1 as SGHRS and CDR2 as YFSETQ. The ends lost 4 bases at V and 3 bases at J; junction bases unmatched: 9. CDR3 length: 15 residues. CDR3 amino acids: CASSVRGGADTEAFF. CDR3 in DNA: TGCGCCAGCAGCGTCAGGGGGGGTGCGGACACTGAAGCTTTCTTT.

The chain joins TRBV5-8 to TRBJ1-1, with D possibly TRBD1 on 6 matching bases. The ends were cut back, 4 bases at V and 4 bases at J, with 17 bases in the middle. CDR3 size: 15 residues. CDR1 and CDR2 (germline): SGHTS, YDEGEE. CDR3 sequence reads: CASSRSGDLGTEAFF. CDR3 bases: TGTGCCAGCAGCAGATCAGGGGATCTAGGCACTGAAGCTTTCTTT.

In the case of this clone: Germline and junction disagree at one end, which may indicate a read error. The CDR3 loop reads CASRLAGPAQETQYF. In DNA, the CDR3 is TGTGCCAGCAGATTAGCGGGACCTGCCCAAGAGACCCAGTACTTC. The chain joins TRBV13 to TRBJ2-5; 8 bases match TRBD2. This CDR3 is 15 amino acids long. CDR1 is PRHDT, CDR2 FYEKMQ, per germline (reference sequence).

The V call is TRBV5-8, the J call TRBJ2-1; D possibly corresponds to TRBD1 (5 bases). The CDR3 has 15 amino acids. V lost 0 bases and J lost 3, with 10 bases in between. Germline values: CDR1 SGHTS, CDR2 YDEGEE. The CDR3 nucleotides are TGTGCCAGCAGCTTGGGACAGTTACTCTACAATGAGCAGTTCTTC. Protein sequence: CASSLGQLLYNEQFF.

The chain employs TRBV9 and TRBJ2-1; possibly TRBD2 for D (6 bases). Looked up from germline, CDR1 is SGDLS and CDR2 is YYNGEE. Trimming cost V 5 bases and J 0 bases, with 15 bases left between them. The CDR3 has 16 residues. The CDR3 loop is CASSTSLASSYNEQFF. For the CDR3, the DNA is TGTGCCAGCAGTACCTCTCTAGCGAGCTCCTACAATGAGCAGTTCTTC.

This clone occurred once. The V call is TRBV7-2, the J call TRBJ2-5; 7 bases are shared with TRBD2. The CDR3 is made up of 16 amino acids. V gave up 1 base and J gave up 1 base; unmatched junction bases: 6. CDR1 is SGHTA, CDR2 FQGNSA, per germline. In nucleotides, the CDR3 is TGTGCCAGCAGCTTAGGGGGACTAAAGAGCCAAGAGACCCAGTACTTC. This sequence encodes CASSLGGLKSQETQYF.

This rearrangement joins TRBV11-2 to TRBJ2-2, with D maybe TRBD2 (6 bases). CDR3 length: 16 residues. In germline, CDR1 is SGHAT, CDR2 FQNNGV. The ends were cut back, 6 bases at V and 0 bases at J, with 14 bases in the middle. CDR3 bases: TGTGCCAGCAGTCCTCAGGCGGGAACGAACACCGGGGAGCTGTTTTTT. Protein sequence: CASSPQAGTNTGELFF.

This clone was counted between two and nine times. The chain combines TRBV6-6 with TRBJ1-2; tentatively, D is TRBD1 (6 bases). Germline CDR1 reads MNHNY; CDR2 reads SVGAGI (reference sequence). CDR3 size: 15 residues. V lost 7 bases to trimming and J lost 4 bases, with 19 bases between them. This CDR3 reads CASNSRDTSTYGYTF. For the CDR3, the DNA is TGTGCCAGCAACTCCCGGGACACATCAACCTATGGCTACACCTTC.

The rearrangement links TRBV10-3 to TRBJ2-7; 14 bases are shared with TRBD2. The CDR3 is 16 amino acids. Germline V gives CDR1 ENHRY, CDR2 SYGVKD. The ends lost 0 bases at V and 5 bases at J; junction bases unmatched: 3. CDR3 amino acids: CAISESGTSGGDEQYF. The CDR3 coding sequence is TGTGCCATCAGTGAGTCCGGGACTAGCGGGGGCGACGAGCAGTACTTC.

This clone has a handful of counts. The J gene is TRBJ2-3, the V gene TRBV2; 9 bases agree with TRBD2. V lost 6 bases, J lost 2 bases, and 6 bases stayed unmatched. CDR3 size: 15 residues. Looked up from germline, CDR1 is SNHLY and CDR2 is FYNNEI. The CDR3 reads CASSVAGAFTDTQYF. CDR3 nucleotide sequence: TGTGCCAGCAGCGTAGCGGGGGCCTTCACAGATACGCAGTATTTT.

This clone was detected a few times. CDR3 amino acids: CASSQRRGDRSYEQYF. CDR3 sequence (DNA): TGTGCCAGCAGTCAAAGAAGGGGGGACAGGTCCTACGAGCAGTACTTC. The chain employs TRBV2 and TRBJ2-7; 8 bases are shared with TRBD1. The V gene end was trimmed by 5 bases and the J gene end by 1 base; junction bases not matched to a gene: 10. The CDR3 covers 16 residues. The germline gives CDR1 SNHLY, CDR2 FYNNEI.

This clone showed up just a few times. V gene TRBV6-5 combines with J gene TRBJ2-1; D gene uncertain. The V and J ends lost 0 bases and 7 bases respectively, with 16 bases between them. Germline CDR1 and CDR2: MNHEY and SVGAGI. This CDR3 spans 16 amino acids. The CDR3 nucleotides read TGTGCCAGCAGTTACTCCTACTTTAACCTTAGGAATGAGCAGTTCTTC. Protein product: CASSYSYFNLRNEQFF.

This clone was found a few times. The V call is TRBV7-2, the J call TRBJ1-6; tentatively, D is TRBD1 (5 bases). CDR3 size: 14 residues. CDR1 is SGHTA, CDR2 FQGNSA, per germline. Trimming cost V 6 bases and J 4 bases, with 10 bases left between them. The CDR3 region has the DNA TGTGCCAGCAGACGACAGTCATATAATTCACCCCTCCACTTT. This sequence encodes CASRRQSYNSPLHF. Together with reference TRBV7-2 and TRBJ1-6, the CDR3 gives the full variable domain: GAGVSQSPSNKVTEKGKDVELRCDPISGHTALYWYRQSLGQGLEFLIYFQGNSAPDKSGLPSDRFSAERTGGSVSTLTIQRTQQEDSAVYLCASRRQSYNSPLHFGNGTRLTVT.

This sequence joins TRBV9 and TRBJ1-3; tentatively, D is TRBD1 (5 bases). V was trimmed by 0 bases and J by 1 base, leaving 17 bases between them. The CDR3 runs to 18 residues. Per germline, CDR1 SGDLS and CDR2 YYNGEE. CDR3: CASSVAGTEWNSGNTIYF. In DNA form, the CDR3 reads TGTGCCAGCAGCGTAGCCGGGACGGAGTGGAATTCTGGAAACACCATATATTTT.

This clone was counted only a few times. This chain links TRBV9 with TRBJ2-3, with TRBD2 matching 10 bases. The germline V gene has CDR1 SGDLS and CDR2 YYNGEE. V was pared by 3 bases and J by 6 bases, with 10 bases of the junction left unmatched. The CDR3 loop spans 16 amino acids. The CDR3 region is CASSEILAGSVDTQYF. The CDR3 DNA follows: TGTGCCAGCAGCGAGATACTAGCGGGGAGCGTCGATACGCAGTATTTT.